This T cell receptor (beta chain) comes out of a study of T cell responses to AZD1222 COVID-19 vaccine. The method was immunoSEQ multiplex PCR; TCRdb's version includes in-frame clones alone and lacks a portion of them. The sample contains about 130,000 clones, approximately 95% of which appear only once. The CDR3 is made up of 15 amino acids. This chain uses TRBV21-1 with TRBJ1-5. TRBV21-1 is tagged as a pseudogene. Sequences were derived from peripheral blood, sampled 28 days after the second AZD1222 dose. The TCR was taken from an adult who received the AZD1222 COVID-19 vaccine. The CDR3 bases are TGTGCCAGCAGCAAAGGGGGGGCTATTTATCAGCCCCAGCATTTT. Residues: CASSKGGAIYQPQHF.